Below are 12 T cell receptor beta chains sequenced from a single sample in a study of tumor-infiltrating lymphocytes in primary liver carcinoma. Unsorted bulk tissue of about 20-31 mg yielded co-extracted RNA and DNA. Researchers generated TCR beta cDNA from about 0.5 ug of total RNA, relying on a constant-region primer. Sequencing libraries for TCR beta derived from three nested multiplex PCR rounds that used slightly modified ARM-PCR. The first two PCR rounds used TRBV1-TRBV30 forward primers with a C-beta reverse primer, about 10 cycles each. TCRdb analysed the multiplex PCR reads with MiXCR anew, one entry per CDR3 protein. The repertoire holds about 44,000 distinct CDR3 sequences, with about 68% as singletons. Sample: liver tumor tissue from sampling region 3. Subset described: tumor region T3, left-lateral pole. These receptor sequences come from a man between 40 and 49 years old with primary liver carcinoma and hepatitis B virus infection.

The CDR3 loop is CASSLAWENTGELFF. The CDR3 coding sequence is TGTGCCAGCAGCTTAGCGTGGGAGAACACCGGGGAGCTGTTTTTT. V is TRBV11-2 and J is TRBJ2-2; D not resolved. CDR1 and CDR2 (germline): SGHAT, FQNNGV. Trimming cost V 1 base and J 1 base, with 7 bases left between them. There are 15 residues in the CDR3.

Turning to this clonotype: The junction does not match germline at one end; this may be a read error. This chain joins TRBV4-1 and TRBJ2-4; possible D gene TRBD2, 5 bases. CDR1 and CDR2 from the germline V gene are MGHRA and YSYEKL. The CDR3 has 18 residues. CDR3 residues: CASSQIPVTNAAKDIQYF. CDR3 coding DNA: TGCGCCAGCAGCCAAATTCCCGTGACTAACGCCGCCAAAGACATTCAGTACTTC.

As to this clonotype: The CDR3 does not end in the conserved phenylalanine or tryptophan, so this is likely a read error. The V call is TRBV29-1, the J call TRBJ2-1; D perhaps matches TRBD2 (6 bases). Germline lookup yields CDR1 SQVTM and CDR2 ANQGSEA. The length of the CDR3 is 13 residues. CDR3 nucleotide sequence: TGCATCGTTGAAGGGACTGACTACAATGAGCAGTTCATT. It specifies CIVEGTDYNEQFI.

In this sample, this clonotype turned up many times. The V gene is TRBV28, the J gene TRBJ1-2, with 9 bases fitting TRBD1. CDR3 length: 13 residues. The junction had 9 bases not matched to a gene; V was cut back by 8 bases and J by 8 bases. From germline, CDR1 is MDHEN and CDR2 SYDVKM. The chain's CDR3 is CASVRDREGGYTF. In DNA, the CDR3 is TGTGCCAGCGTAAGGGACAGGGAGGGAGGCTACACCTTC.

To note about this clonotype: Because the CDR3 is missing its conserved closing phenylalanine or tryptophan, this is likely a read error. The rearrangement joins TRBV12-3 or TRBV12-4 to TRBJ2-7; D gene uncertain. CDR3 length equals 13 residues. Trimming removed 6 bases from V and 1 base from J, with 10 bases in between. This chain's CDR3 is CASRLRQSYEQYL. As DNA, the CDR3 is TGTGCCAGCAGACTGAGACAATCCTACGAGCAGTACTTA.

Remarks on this clonotype: One end of the junction is discordant with germline, which a read error may explain. The chain combines TRBV11-2 with TRBJ2-3, with TRBD1 identical over 8 bases. The CDR3 length is 13 residues. Germline CDR1 and CDR2: SGHAT and FQNNGV. CDR3 residues: CAIRTGYVDTQCF. CDR3 DNA: TGTGCCATCAGGACAGGGTACGTGGATACGCAGTGTTTT.

Concerning this clonotype: The germline gene is not matched at one end of the junction; a read error may be the cause. The V and J genes are TRBV11-2 and TRBJ1-5; tentative D call: TRBD1 (5 bases). The germline CDR1 and CDR2 sequences are SGHAT and FQNNGV. CDR3 size: 16 residues. CDR3 loop: CASSPGGGYGNQPQDF. CDR3 DNA sequence: TGTGCCAGCAGCCCCGGCGGGGGGTATGGCAATCAGCCCCAGGATTTT. Full variable domain (remainder filled in from reference TRBV11-2 and TRBJ1-5): EAGVAQSPRYKIIEKRQSVAFWCNPISGHATLYWYQQILGQGPKLLIQFQNNGVVDDSQLPKDRFSAERLKGVDSTLKIQPAKLEDSAVYLCASSPGGGYGNQPQDFGDGTRLSIL.

A word on this clonotype: Because it lacks the conserved phenylalanine or tryptophan at the end, this CDR3 is likely a read error. The CDR3 sequence: CASGYSSHEQFL. The DNA for the CDR3 is TGTGCCAGCGGTTACTCGAGCCATGAGCAGTTCTTA. This sequence joins TRBV6-5 and TRBJ2-1; D is unclear. The CDR3 is 12 residues long. Looked up from germline, CDR1 is MNHEY and CDR2 is SVGAGI.

The chain combines TRBV7-2 with TRBJ2-7; 8 positions match TRBD1. V lost 3 bases to trimming and J lost 0 bases; unmatched junction nucleotides: 4. The CDR3 consists of 15 residues. Germline values: CDR1 SGHTA, CDR2 FQGNSA. The CDR3 DNA reads as TGTGCCAGCAGCTTCCGGGACAGGAGCTCCTACGAGCAGTACTTC. Its translation: CASSFRDRSSYEQYF.

On this clonotype: One end of the junction varies from germline; a read error may be responsible. The chain uses TRBV11-2 and TRBJ2-3; D ambiguous. Germline CDR1 and CDR2: SGHAT and FQNNGV. CDR3 size: 17 residues. In DNA, the CDR3 is TGTGCTAGCAGCTTAATCGGCGTGGGGTCGTGTGAAGATACGCAGTATTTT. Amino acid sequence: CASSLIGVGSCEDTQYF.

The rearrangement joins TRBV19 to TRBJ2-1, with 9 bases lining up with TRBD2. CDR1 LNHDA and CDR2 SQIVND come from the germline V gene (reference sequence). The V gene end was trimmed by 3 bases and the J gene end by 3 bases; junction bases not matched to a gene: 9. CDR3 length equals 17 residues. In DNA, the CDR3 is TGTGCCAGTAGTATCTTAGCGGGAGCAAGGGGCTACAATGAGCAGTTCTTC. It specifies CASSILAGARGYNEQFF.

Details on this clonotype: Being one base from a much bigger clone, this may be a read error. The rearrangement joins TRBV28 to TRBJ2-7, with unresolved D. The CDR3 has 11 amino acids. Germline lookup yields CDR1 MDHEN and CDR2 SYDVKM. Trimming took 8 bases from V and 8 from J, leaving 13 bases between them. CDR3 DNA: TGTGCCAGCGGACGCCTCGGCAAGCAGTACTTC. Amino acids: CASGRLGKQYF.